Given below is one T cell receptor beta chain in context. Its antigen remains unidentified. There are no base qualities to consult, and no much larger clone falls within one base. The cohort consisted of hundreds of healthy bone marrow donors. At the time of sampling, all cohort members were nominally healthy, though unrecorded immune exposures were likely present. The donor tested CMV seronegative, placing the donor among the 350 or so seronegative members of the cohort. A peripheral blood sample was provided by each donor, and peripheral blood mononuclear cells were used for TCR beta sequencing. Genomic DNA extraction from the blood cell samples was performed with the Qiagen DNeasy Blood Extraction Kit. This sample is drawn from a study of cytomegalovirus exposure and HLA in healthy donors (dated by TCRdb to the late 2010s). The study in broad terms: An earlier analysis of 587 of the donors reported about 290 Gb of sequence data and around 110 million unique TCR beta sequences from around 200 million T cells. About 320 gigabases of sequencing data and approximately 85 million unique TCR sequences were included in an early release covering 550 to 650 HLA-typed donors. Of the roughly 400 genotyped donors, 80% to 90% were placed in the genetic ancestry cluster associated with self-reported Caucasian donors. The study aimed to test whether signatures of past pathogen exposure could be identified by cataloging public T cell receptors. The study used immunosequencing to profile the T cell repertoires of hundreds of subjects and linked those repertoires to cytomegalovirus serostatus. Along with the approximately 650-subject first cohort, a separate validation cohort of 120 different subjects was used. To predict cytomegalovirus infection status, the study brought together high-throughput TCR immunosequencing, statistical association of individual TCRs with disease status, and machine learning. A later analysis re-analyzed previously published TCR beta repertoires from 666 donors and added high-resolution HLA genotyping to study TCR occurrence patterns. In the later analysis, no new phenotypic data were used to find candidate immune exposures; instead, reliance was placed on TCR beta sequences and their occurrence across donors. To decide whether each TCR beta V gene segment behaved as functional or pseudogenic, an earlier analysis of some 540 of the donors relied on high-throughput TCR beta sequencing. Donor age, sex, ethnicity and CMV serostatus were compiled together with the repertoire data. Genome-wide SNP genotypes for about 55% of the roughly 670 donors were used in a later genetic analysis, which treated that subset as a discovery cohort. Every discovery cohort repertoire had been produced on one sequencing platform. HLA typing included class I and class II loci at four-digit resolution. The number of typed donors differed by locus: about 620-640 for A, B, C, DRB1 and DQB1; 500 to 550 for DQA1; roughly 600 for DPA1; and 450 to 480 for DPB1. A few DR-DQ haplotypes were treated as single units for association and clustering because of strong linkage in the cohort. Among some 400 genotyped donors of the cohort, an average of roughly 240,000 unique TCR beta nucleotide sequences were sequenced per donor, around 18% of them non-productive. Summary of the overall study and its limitations: A group of highly shared sequence variants was considered likely to be a technical artifact of the sequencing pipeline. A later genetic analysis reported fewer N-insertions in productive TCRs among donors in an Asian-associated ancestry cluster than the roughly 620-donor mean. Correlated functional status among segregating V segments might reflect linkage disequilibrium, but an unknown experimental factor could not be ruled out. The study gave a list of about 150 TCR beta chains associated with cytomegalovirus. According to a later analysis, parvovirus B19, influenza, CMV and Epstein-Barr virus appeared linked to several top co-occurrence clusters. Because some donors lacked HLA typing at each locus, the association tests relied only on the typed subset. A few of the identified cytomegalovirus-associated TCR beta chains were confirmed in vitro to be specific for cytomegalovirus antigens. An association between a missense DCLRE1C variant and V-gene and J-gene trimming of TCR beta chains was found in a later genetic analysis and replicated in an independent cohort. When HLA alleles, especially DR and DQ, strongly co-occurred, TCR associations were difficult to assign to individual alleles. While some public TCRs were present in many individuals, most TCR sequences turned up only very rarely across donors. In an earlier analysis of 587 of the donors, most TCR beta V segments appeared in productive rearrangements about 90% or about 30% of the time, broadly matching IMGT annotations. The cohort was sequenced for TCR beta chains only, and without alpha or paired-chain data the features that could be detected were limited. Because counts were too low, 15 to 20 rarely observed V segments, including chromosome 9 orphons, were excluded from the earlier analysis of 500 to 700 of the donors. Immune exposure information for the cohort was limited to CMV serostatus. The authors suggested that the approach could potentially be generalized to other disease states and immunological phenotypes. Specific HLA alleles were associated with more than 15,000 TCR beta sequences at a false discovery rate of 0.05 in a later analysis. A later analysis found that TCR association rates varied across HLA loci, with DRB1 alleles showing the most associated TCRs and HLA-C alleles the fewest. Some IMGT-functional V segments, including TRBV6-2 and TRBV6-3, could not be distinguished by the 87-base-pair reads and were therefore excluded. The classifier was reported to diagnose cytomegalovirus status with high specificity and sensitivity in both the original cohort and the validation cohort. Compared with equally common non-associated chains, HLA-associated TCR beta chains in a later analysis were more clonally expanded and had lower generation probabilities. A later analysis found that most CMV-associated TCR beta chains appeared HLA-restricted, with HLA associations seemingly driven largely by CMV exposure. The presence/absence analyses assumed that sequencing depth was roughly uniform across donors, and that assumption may not be true. A further reported finding was that TCR beta sequences accurately predicted the HLA-A and HLA-B alleles for most subjects in the first cohort.

The library relied on the immunoSEQ multiplex PCR assay. For the multiplex PCR, a mixture combining 60 forward primers for TCR Vbeta segments and 13 reverse primers for TCR Jbeta segments was used. The CDR3 region of rearranged TCR beta genes was amplified from genomic DNA with a multiplex PCR assay. The Illumina HiSeq System was used to sequence the amplified TCR beta libraries as 87-base-pair reads. Per the authors' processing: Across the 640 or so repertoires, a later analysis counted 78 million or so unique TCR beta chains, 9.5 million to 12 million of which were shared by at least two donors. To remove PCR and sequencing errors, raw reads were error-corrected and collapsed into unique sequences using a nearest-neighbor algorithm that merged closely related sequences. V, D and J gene segments were assigned by aligning CDR3 sequences to IMGT reference sequences. For a sequence to be retained, a match of at least six nucleotides was required to both a V gene segment and a J gene segment. A rearrangement was called productive if the CDR3 had no stop codons and remained in frame with V and J, and every other rearrangement was called non-productive. Following IMGT convention, CDR3 was defined as the stretch from the second conserved V-encoded cysteine up to the conserved J-encoded phenylalanine. The earlier analysis of about 610 of the donors excluded sequences that lacked an unambiguous match to a single V gene segment. An earlier analysis of just under 600 of the donors called V segments functional above 56.7% productive rearrangements and segregating when the between-donor standard deviation exceeded 5%. To diagnose cytomegalovirus status from the catalog of TCR beta chain sequences, a statistical classification framework was built. In a later analysis, V and J genes were assigned by comparing TCR nucleotide sequences against IMGT/GENE-DB human TR gene sequences. A later analysis assigned CDR3 sequences and most-parsimonious VDJ recombination scenarios with the TCRdist pipeline. In a later analysis, each TCR beta chain was defined by its CDR3 amino acid sequence together with its V-gene family, and reads lacking a unique V-gene family were excluded. As a way to deal with suspected cross-contamination and a sequencing artifact, a later analysis dropped approximately 570 nucleotide sequences that were highly shared and had low generation probability. For each public chain, a later analysis derived a clonal expansion index from normalized ranks of inferred template counts within each repertoire. In a later analysis, generation probabilities were computed using a VDJ recombination model fitted to out-of-frame rearrangements, and the results were checked against IGoR. Hypergeometric tests were used in a later analysis to score TCR-TCR, TCR-HLA and TCR-CMV co-occurrence, with a repertoire-size bias correction applied to the TCR pairs. False discovery rates were estimated in a later analysis by permuting HLA or CMV assignments 20 times. In a later analysis, co-occurring TCRs were grouped with DBSCAN, and TCRdist sequence similarity was added when clustering was performed within HLA-allele-positive subsets. Repertoires with fewer than 30,000 or more than 120,000 public chains were left out of co-occurrence clustering, as were four to six repertoires with anomalous nucleotide sharing. TCRdb's version of the immuneACCESS table is confined to in-frame rearrangements and falls short of the full clone set. An unresolved V gene accounts for under half of the shortfall where checked; the remainder is of unknown origin. V, J and clone size are taken as reported in that table, and D and trimming were inferred from the DNA itself. This sample gives about 200,000 clones in total; approximately 80% of them show up just once. Together, the top ten hold just under 3% of the sample.

Inclusive of the bounding cysteine and phenylalanine, the CDR3 is 16 residues long. CDR3 DNA is the only sequence kept; it has 48 bases, read in frame from the first base. CDR1 and CDR2 are drawn from the germline V gene: MNHNS, SASEGT. Deletion took 3 bases off V and 4 bases off J, with a span of 18 bases between the germline ends. The sample taken for sequencing was PBMCs. In this chain, TRBV6-1 is recombined with TRBJ1-1; a tentative D call is TRBD1 (5 bases match). This clonotype originated in a woman younger than 45 in good health and CMV-seronegative. The CDR3 sequence is CASSEPGGRRSTEAFF. Read as DNA, the sequence is TGTGCCAGCAGTGAGCCCGGGGGACGAAGGAGCACTGAAGCTTTCTTT.